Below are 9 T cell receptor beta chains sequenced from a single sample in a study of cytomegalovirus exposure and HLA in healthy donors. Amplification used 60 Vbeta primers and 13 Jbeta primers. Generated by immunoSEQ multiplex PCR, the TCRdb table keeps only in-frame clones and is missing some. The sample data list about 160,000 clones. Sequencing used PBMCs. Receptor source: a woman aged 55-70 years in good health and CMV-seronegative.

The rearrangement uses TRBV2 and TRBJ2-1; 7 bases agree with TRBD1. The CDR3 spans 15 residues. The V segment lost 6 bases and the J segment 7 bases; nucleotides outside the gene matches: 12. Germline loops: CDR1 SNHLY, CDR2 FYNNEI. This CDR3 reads CASRSDRPGPNEQFF. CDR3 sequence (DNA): TGTGCCAGCAGGTCGGACAGGCCCGGGCCAAATGAGCAGTTCTTC.

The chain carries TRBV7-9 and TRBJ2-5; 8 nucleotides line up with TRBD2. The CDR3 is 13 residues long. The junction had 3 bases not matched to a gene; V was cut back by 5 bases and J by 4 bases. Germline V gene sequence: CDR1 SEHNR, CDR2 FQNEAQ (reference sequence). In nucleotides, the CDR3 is TGTGCCAGCAGCCCGGGGGGGAGAGAGACCCAGTACTTC. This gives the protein CASSPGGRETQYF.

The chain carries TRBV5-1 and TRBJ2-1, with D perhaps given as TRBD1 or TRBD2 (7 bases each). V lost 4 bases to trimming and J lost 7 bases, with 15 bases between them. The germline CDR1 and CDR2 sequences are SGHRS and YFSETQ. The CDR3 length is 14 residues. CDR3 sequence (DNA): TGCGCCAGCAGCCTGGGAGGGGGCTTAAATGAGCAGTTCTTC. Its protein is CASSLGGGLNEQFF.

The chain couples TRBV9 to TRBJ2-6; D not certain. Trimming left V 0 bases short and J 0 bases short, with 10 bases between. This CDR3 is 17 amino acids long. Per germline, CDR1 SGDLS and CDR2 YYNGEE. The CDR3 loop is CASSVGGWSSGANVLTF. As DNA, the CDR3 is TGTGCCAGCAGCGTAGGTGGTTGGAGCTCTGGGGCCAACGTCCTGACTTTC.

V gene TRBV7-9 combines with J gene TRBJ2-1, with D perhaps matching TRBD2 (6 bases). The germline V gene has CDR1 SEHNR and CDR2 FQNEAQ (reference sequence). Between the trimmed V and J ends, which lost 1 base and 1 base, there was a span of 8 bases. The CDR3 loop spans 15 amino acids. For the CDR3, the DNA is TGTGCCAGCAGCTTAGGAAGCGGGTCCTACAATGAGCAGTTCTTC. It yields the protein CASSLGSGSYNEQFF. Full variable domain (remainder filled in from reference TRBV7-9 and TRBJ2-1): DTGVSQNPRHKITKRGQNVTFRCDPISEHNRLYWYRQTLGQGPEFLTYFQNEAQLEKSRLLSDRFSAERPKGSFSTLEIQRTEQGDSAMYLCASSLGSGSYNEQFFGPGTRLTVL.

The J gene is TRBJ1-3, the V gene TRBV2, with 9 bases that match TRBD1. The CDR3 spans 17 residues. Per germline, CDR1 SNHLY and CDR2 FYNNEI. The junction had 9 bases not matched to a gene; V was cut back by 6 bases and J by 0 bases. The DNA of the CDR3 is TGTGCCAGCAGCGTCTCGGACAGGGGCATCTCTGGAAACACCATATATTTT. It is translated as CASSVSDRGISGNTIYF.

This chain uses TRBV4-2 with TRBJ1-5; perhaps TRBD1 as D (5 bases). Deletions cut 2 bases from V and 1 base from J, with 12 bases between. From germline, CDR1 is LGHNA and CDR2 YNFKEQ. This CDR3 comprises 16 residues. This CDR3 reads CASSQSYGGSNQPQHF. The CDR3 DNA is TGTGCCAGCAGCCAAAGCTACGGGGGGAGCAATCAGCCCCAGCATTTT.

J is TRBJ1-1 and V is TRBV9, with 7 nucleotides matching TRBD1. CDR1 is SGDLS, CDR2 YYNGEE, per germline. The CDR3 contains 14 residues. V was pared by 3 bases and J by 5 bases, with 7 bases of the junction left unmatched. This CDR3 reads CASSARQGETEAFF. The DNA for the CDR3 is TGTGCCAGCAGCGCAAGACAGGGTGAGACTGAAGCTTTCTTT.

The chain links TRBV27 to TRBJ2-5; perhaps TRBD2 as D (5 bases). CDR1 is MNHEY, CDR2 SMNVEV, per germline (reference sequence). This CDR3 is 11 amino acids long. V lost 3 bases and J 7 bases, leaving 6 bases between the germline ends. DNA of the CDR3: TGTGCCAGCAGTTTCCGGGGGACCCAGTACTTC. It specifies CASSFRGTQYF.